This T cell receptor beta chain was retrieved from a study of blood T cell repertoires in COVID-19. The overall study: The analysed material was cDNA or gDNA that came from T cells, B-cell-depleted T cells, or PBMCs.

Data came from immunoSEQ multiplex PCR; TCRdb stores just in-frame clones and leaves some out. The table has 15,000 to 20,000 clones, approximately 80% seen once. There are 14 residues in the CDR3. V lost 5 bases and J lost 6; bases outside the gene matches: 8. The germline gives CDR1 SGHTA, CDR2 FQGNSA. This clone was detected once. The sequence was obtained from a man in his 70s with COVID-19, enrolled during active disease. Sample: peripheral blood. The gene calls are TRBV7-2 and TRBJ1-2; 8 nucleotides align to TRBD1. The CDR3 sequence: CASSPRTGRDGYTF. The CDR3 DNA reads as TGTGCCAGCAGCCCGAGGACAGGGCGAGATGGCTACACCTTC.